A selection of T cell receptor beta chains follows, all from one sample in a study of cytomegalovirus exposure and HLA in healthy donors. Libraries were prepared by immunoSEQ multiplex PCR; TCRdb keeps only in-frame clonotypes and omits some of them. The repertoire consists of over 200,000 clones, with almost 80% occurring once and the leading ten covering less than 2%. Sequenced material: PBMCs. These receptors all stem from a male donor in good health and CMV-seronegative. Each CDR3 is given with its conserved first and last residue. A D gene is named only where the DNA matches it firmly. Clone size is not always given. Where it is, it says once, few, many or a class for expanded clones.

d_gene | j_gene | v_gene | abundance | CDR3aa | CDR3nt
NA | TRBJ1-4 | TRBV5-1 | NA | CASSRQVATNEKLFF | TGCGCCAGCAGCCGACAGGTAGCAACTAATGAAAAACTGTTTTTT
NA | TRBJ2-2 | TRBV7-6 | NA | CASSPGRLGNTGELFF | TGTGCCAGCAGCCCAGGGCGTCTAGGGAACACCGGGGAGCTGTTTTTT
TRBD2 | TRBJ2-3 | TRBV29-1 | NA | CSVEFGLARADTQYF | TGCAGCGTTGAATTCGGACTAGCGCGGGCAGATACGCAGTATTTT
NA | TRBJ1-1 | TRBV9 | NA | CASSASRSTEAFF | TGTGCCAGCAGCGCTTCGAGGAGCACTGAAGCTTTCTTT
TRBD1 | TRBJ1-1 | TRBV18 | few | CASSPQGQGHTEAFF | TGTGCCAGCTCACCTCAGGGACAGGGCCACACTGAAGCTTTCTTT
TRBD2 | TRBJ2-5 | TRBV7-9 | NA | CASSRTSGYQETQYF | TGTGCCAGCAGTCGGACTAGCGGGTACCAAGAGACCCAGTACTTC
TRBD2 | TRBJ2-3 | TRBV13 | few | CASSGSGTSERGGDTQYF | TGTGCCAGCAGCGGATCCGGGACTAGCGAAAGAGGGGGGGATACGCAGTATTTT
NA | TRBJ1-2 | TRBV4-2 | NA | CASSQELLAGYGYTF | TGTGCCAGCAGCCAAGAGTTATTGGCAGGCTATGGCTACACCTTC
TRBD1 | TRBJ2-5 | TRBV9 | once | CASSARAGQGAGETQYF | TGTGCCAGCAGCGCCCGGGCGGGGCAGGGGGCCGGAGAGACCCAGTACTTC
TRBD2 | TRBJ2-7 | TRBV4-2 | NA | CASSPGGLAESYEQYF | TGTGCCAGCAGCCCTGGAGGACTAGCGGAATCCTACGAGCAGTACTTC
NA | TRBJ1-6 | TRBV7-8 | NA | CASSLVGANSPLHF | TGTGCCAGCAGCTTAGTGGGAGCAAATTCACCCCTCCACTTT
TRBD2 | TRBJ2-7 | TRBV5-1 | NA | CASSLGTSVSYEQYF | TGCGCCAGCAGTCTAGGGACTAGCGTCTCCTACGAGCAGTACTTC
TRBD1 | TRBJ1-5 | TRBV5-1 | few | CASSFTGGQDQPQHF | TGCGCCAGCAGCTTTACAGGGGGGCAGGATCAGCCCCAGCATTTT
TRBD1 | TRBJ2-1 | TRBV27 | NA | CASTDRARDEQFF | TGTGCCAGCACCGACAGGGCGAGGGATGAGCAGTTCTTC
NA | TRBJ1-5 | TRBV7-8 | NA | CASSVQGNQPQHF | TGTGCCAGCAGCGTACAGGGAAATCAGCCCCAGCATTTT
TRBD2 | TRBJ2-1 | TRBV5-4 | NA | CASSLAGGSSYNEQFF | TGTGCCAGCAGCTTGGCGGGGGGTTCCTCCTACAATGAGCAGTTCTTC
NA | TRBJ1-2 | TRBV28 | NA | CASSPDRNYGYTF | TGTGCCAGCAGTCCGGACAGAAACTATGGCTACACCTTC
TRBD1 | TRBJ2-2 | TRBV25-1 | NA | CASWGQGPTGELFF | TGTGCCAGCTGGGGACAGGGCCCCACCGGGGAGCTGTTTTTT
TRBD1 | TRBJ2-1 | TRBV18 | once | CASSGDRGYEQFF | TGTGCCAGCTCAGGGGACAGGGGCTATGAGCAGTTCTTC
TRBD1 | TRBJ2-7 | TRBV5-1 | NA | CASSVGQGAGYEQYF | TGCGCCAGCAGCGTGGGACAGGGGGCGGGGTACGAGCAGTACTTC
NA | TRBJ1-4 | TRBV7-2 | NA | CASSGRGQLNYEKLFF | TGTGCCAGCAGCGGGAGAGGACAGCTCAACTATGAAAAACTGTTTTTT
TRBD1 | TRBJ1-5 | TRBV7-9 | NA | CASSPGTGTNQPQHF | TGTGCCAGCAGTCCCGGGACAGGAACCAATCAGCCCCAGCATTTT
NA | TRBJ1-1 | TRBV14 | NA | CASSQDSRRNTEAFF | TGTGCCAGCAGCCAAGATTCGCGGAGGAACACTGAAGCTTTCTTT
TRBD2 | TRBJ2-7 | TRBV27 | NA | CASSGTSGSSEQYF | TGTGCCAGCAGCGGGACTAGCGGGAGCTCCGAGCAGTACTTC
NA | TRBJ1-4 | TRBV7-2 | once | CASSFRGRFNEKLFF | TGTGCCAGCAGCTTCCGAGGCAGATTTAATGAAAAACTGTTTTTT
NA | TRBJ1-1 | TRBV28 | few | CASSFLQGNTEAFF | TGTGCCAGCAGTTTCCTCCAGGGAAACACTGAAGCTTTCTTT
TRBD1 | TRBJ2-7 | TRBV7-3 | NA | CASSEDRADSYEQYF | TGTGCCAGCAGCGAGGACAGGGCTGATTCCTACGAGCAGTACTTC
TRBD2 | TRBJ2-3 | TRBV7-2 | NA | CASRQGLAGGPDTQYF | TGTGCCAGCAGACAGGGACTAGCGGGAGGGCCTGATACGCAGTATTTT
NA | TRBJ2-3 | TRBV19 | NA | CASSIRASSTDTQYF | TGTGCCAGTAGTATTCGGGCTAGCAGCACAGATACGCAGTATTTT
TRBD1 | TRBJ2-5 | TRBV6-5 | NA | CASSLRTGQETQYF | TGTGCCAGCAGCCTCCGGACAGGTCAAGAGACCCAGTACTTC
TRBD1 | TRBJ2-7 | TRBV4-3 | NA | CASSQRQGVTYEQYF | TGCGCCAGCAGCCAACGACAGGGGGTCACCTACGAGCAGTACTTC
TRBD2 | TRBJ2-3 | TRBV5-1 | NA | CASSYLSTSGGIVDTQYF | TGCGCCAGCAGCTACCTTTCTACTAGCGGGGGGATCGTGGATACGCAGTATTTT
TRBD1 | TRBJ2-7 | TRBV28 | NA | CASSAPGQGAYEQYF | TGTGCCAGCAGTGCCCCTGGACAGGGGGCCTACGAGCAGTACTTC
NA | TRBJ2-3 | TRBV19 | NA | CASSLSAGTDTQYF | TGTGCCAGTAGTCTCTCAGCGGGCACAGATACGCAGTATTTT
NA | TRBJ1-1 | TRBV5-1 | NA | CASSSYRQMNTEAFF | TGCGCCAGCAGCTCCTACAGGCAAATGAACACTGAAGCTTTCTTT
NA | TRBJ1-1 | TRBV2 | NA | CASSEWAGENAEAFF | TGTGCCAGCAGTGAATGGGCCGGTGAAAACGCTGAAGCTTTCTTT
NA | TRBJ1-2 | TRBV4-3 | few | CASSQVLEDYGYTF | TGCGCCAGCAGCCAAGTCCTGGAGGACTATGGCTACACCTTC
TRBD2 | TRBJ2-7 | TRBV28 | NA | CASSYQGLAGSEQYF | TGTGCCAGCAGTTATCAGGGACTAGCGGGGTCCGAGCAGTACTTC
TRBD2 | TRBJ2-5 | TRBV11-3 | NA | CASSLGLAGGTGETQYF | TGTGCCAGCAGCTTGGGACTAGCGGGGGGGACGGGAGAGACCCAGTACTTC
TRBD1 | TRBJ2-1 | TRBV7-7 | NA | CASSPGQGDEQFF | TGTGCTAGCAGTCCGGGACAGGGCGATGAGCAGTTCTTC
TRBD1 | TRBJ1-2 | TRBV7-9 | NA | CSCETGSGGYTF | TGTTCCTGTGAGACAGGGAGTGGAGGCTACACCTTC